The T cell receptor (beta chain) under discussion was sequenced for a study of beta chain features in type 1 diabetes. Study-level findings and limits: Type 1 diabetes patients showed a moderate but significant shortening of TCRB CDR3s in all four CD4+ subsets.

A word on this clone: The antigen is not known.

Each of the CD4+ naive, central memory, regulatory and stem cell-like memory populations was sorted via CD45RO/CCR7/CD25/CD127/CD95/CD27. The CDR3 length is 14 residues. The V gene lost 6 bases and the J gene lost 6 bases, with 15 bases spanning the gap. CDR1 and CDR2 (germline): MNHNS, SASEGT. Expressed TCRB transcripts got sequenced, as all isolated RNA was reverse transcribed. Profiled with immunoSEQ multiplex PCR; TCRdb holds only in-frame clones, not every one. The profile covers fewer than 450,000 clones, with approximately 13% appearing a single time and nearly 0.015% taken by the ten largest.

Sample: naive CD4+ T cells from blood. This clonotype originated in a woman between 18 and 30 years old with type 1 diabetes. This rearrangement joins TRBV6-1 to TRBJ1-5; maybe TRBD1 (5 bases). The CDR3: CASRGVGGSQPQHF. CDR3 in DNA: TGTGCCAGCAGGGGGGTTGGAGGGAGTCAGCCCCAGCATTTT.